Listed below are T cell receptor beta chains from one sample, sequenced in a study of T-cell reconstitution after alpha-beta-depleted transplantation in children. From the PCR reads, TCRdb called clonotypes with MiXCR, one entry per CDR3 protein. The data show fewer than 550,000 distinct CDR3 sequences, approximately 10% seen once. The sequencing here drew on PBMCs, mostly from graft donor cells, taken 180 days after TCRalphabeta/CD19-depleted stem cell transplant. Receptors were obtained from a female patient aged 2-10 years who had a stem cell transplant for aplastic anemia, so the T cells may come from the graft donor. CDR3s include the opening cysteine and the closing phenylalanine or tryptophan. D genes are given only for firm matches. Expanded clones are given a class, and other clones once, few, many or no size at all.

d_gene: -
len: 15
v_gene: TRBV6-2/TRBV6-3
j_gene: TRBJ1-1
abundance: -
CDR3aa: CASSYGVHWNTEAFF
CDR3nt: TGTGCCAGCAGTTACGGTGTACACTGGAACACTGAAGCTTTCTTT

d_gene: TRBD2
len: 14
v_gene: TRBV19
j_gene: TRBJ2-2
abundance: -
CDR3aa: CASSSGRAGGELFF
CDR3nt: TGTGCCAGTAGTAGCGGGAGGGCCGGCGGGGAGCTGTTTTTT

d_gene: TRBD1
len: 18
v_gene: TRBV12-5
j_gene: TRBJ1-1
abundance: -
CDR3aa: CASGLVMTGLRGGAEAFF
CDR3nt: TGTGCTAGTGGTTTGGTAATGACAGGGTTAAGGGGGGGCGCTGAAGCTTTCTTT

d_gene: TRBD2
len: 16
v_gene: TRBV7-2
j_gene: TRBJ2-2
abundance: -
CDR3aa: CASSSLTSLNTGELFF
CDR3nt: TGTGCCAGCAGCTCGCTGACTAGCCTGAACACCGGGGAGCTGTTTTTT

d_gene: -
len: 16
v_gene: TRBV10-3
j_gene: TRBJ2-7
abundance: -
CDR3aa: CAISDPVGGLSYEQYF
CDR3nt: TGTGCCATCAGTGACCCGGTAGGGGGGCTCTCCTACGAGCAGTACTTC

d_gene: -
len: 15
v_gene: TRBV5-1
j_gene: TRBJ2-2
abundance: -
CDR3aa: CASTFRDPGTGELFF
CDR3nt: TGCGCCAGCACGTTCCGGGACCCCGGCACCGGGGAGCTGTTTTTT

d_gene: -
len: 13
v_gene: TRBV12-3/TRBV12-4
j_gene: TRBJ2-2
abundance: few
CDR3aa: CATGRSPTGELFF
CDR3nt: TGTGCCACCGGACGGAGCCCCACCGGGGAGCTGTTTTTT

d_gene: -
len: 14
v_gene: TRBV9
j_gene: TRBJ1-4
abundance: -
CDR3aa: CASSVGQLSEKLFF
CDR3nt: TGTGCCAGCAGCGTAGGTCAGCTAAGTGAAAAACTGTTTTTT

d_gene: TRBD1
len: 16
v_gene: TRBV28
j_gene: TRBJ1-6
abundance: many
CDR3aa: CASSPGQGSYNSPLHF
CDR3nt: TGTGCCAGCAGTCCCGGACAGGGATCCTATAATTCACCCCTCCACTTT

d_gene: TRBD1
len: 15
v_gene: TRBV24-1
j_gene: TRBJ1-4
abundance: few
CDR3aa: CATSDPGQGQEKLFF
CDR3nt: TGTGCCACCAGTGATCCGGGACAGGGTCAGGAAAAACTGTTTTTT

d_gene: -
len: 14
v_gene: TRBV2
j_gene: TRBJ2-1
abundance: -
CDR3aa: CATLERVRRNEQFF
CDR3nt: TGTGCCACCCTGGAGAGGGTACGACGCAATGAGCAGTTCTTC

d_gene: -
len: 13
v_gene: TRBV14
j_gene: TRBJ1-4
abundance: many
CDR3aa: CASSQGLNEKLFF
CDR3nt: TGTGCCAGCAGCCAGGGACTTAATGAAAAACTGTTTTTT

d_gene: TRBD1
len: 16
v_gene: TRBV3-1
j_gene: TRBJ2-7
abundance: -
CDR3aa: CASSQHSTGGRYEQYF
CDR3nt: TGTGCCAGCAGCCAACATTCGACAGGGGGCCGGTACGAGCAGTACTTC

d_gene: TRBD2
len: 14
v_gene: TRBV29-1
j_gene: TRBJ2-1
abundance: many
CDR3aa: CSVEEGLGYNEQFF
CDR3nt: TGCAGCGTTGAAGAAGGACTAGGGTACAATGAGCAGTTCTTC

d_gene: -
len: 15
v_gene: TRBV6-5
j_gene: TRBJ2-1
abundance: few
CDR3aa: CASSYSGEFYNEQFF
CDR3nt: TGTGCCAGCAGTTACTCTGGGGAGTTCTACAATGAGCAGTTCTTC

d_gene: -
len: 17
v_gene: TRBV7-9
j_gene: TRBJ1-4
abundance: -
CDR3aa: CASSPRVNGDTREKLFF
CDR3nt: TGTGCCAGCAGCCCGCGAGTGAACGGGGATACGAGAGAAAAACTGTTTTTT

d_gene: TRBD1
len: 14
v_gene: TRBV28
j_gene: TRBJ2-3
abundance: few
CDR3aa: CASVDRGGADTQYF
CDR3nt: TGTGCCAGCGTAGACAGGGGAGGCGCAGATACGCAGTATTTT

d_gene: TRBD1
len: 18
v_gene: TRBV5-1
j_gene: TRBJ2-7
abundance: few
CDR3aa: CASSLAVEGQVIAYEQYF
CDR3nt: TGCGCCAGCAGCTTGGCCGTCGAGGGACAGGTCATAGCCTACGAGCAGTACTTC

d_gene: TRBD2
len: 15
v_gene: TRBV7-2
j_gene: TRBJ2-1
abundance: few
CDR3aa: CASCWGTSGANEQFF
CDR3nt: TGTGCCAGCTGCTGGGGGACTAGCGGGGCCAATGAGCAGTTCTTC

d_gene: -
len: 16
v_gene: TRBV7-2
j_gene: TRBJ2-7
abundance: -
CDR3aa: CASSLVGGPSSYEQYF
CDR3nt: TGTGCCAGCAGCTTAGTGGGGGGGCCGAGCTCCTACGAGCAGTACTTC

d_gene: -
len: 13
v_gene: TRBV15
j_gene: TRBJ2-7
abundance: few
CDR3aa: CATSRDPVGWLYF
CDR3nt: TGTGCCACCAGCAGGGACCCAGTAGGTTGGCTGTACTTC

d_gene: TRBD2
len: 15
v_gene: TRBV20-1
j_gene: TRBJ2-2
abundance: -
CDR3aa: CSAETSGRNTGELFF
CDR3nt: TGCAGTGCGGAGACTAGCGGGAGGAACACCGGGGAGCTGTTTTTT

d_gene: -
len: 16
v_gene: TRBV6-5
j_gene: TRBJ2-2
abundance: few
CDR3aa: CASSYPTVPAWGELFF
CDR3nt: TGTGCCAGCAGTTATCCGACAGTCCCCGCTTGGGGGGAGCTGTTTTTT

d_gene: TRBD1
len: 17
v_gene: TRBV20-1
j_gene: TRBJ1-5
abundance: few
CDR3aa: CSATRPRDRPRNQPQHF
CDR3nt: TGCAGTGCTACGCGACCTCGGGACAGGCCGCGCAATCAGCCCCAGCATTTT

d_gene: -
len: 15
v_gene: TRBV6-2/TRBV6-3
j_gene: TRBJ2-7
abundance: few
CDR3aa: CASSYDAASSYEQYF
CDR3nt: TGTGCCAGCAGTTACGACGCTGCTAGCTCCTACGAGCAGTACTTC

d_gene: TRBD2
len: 18
v_gene: TRBV12-3/TRBV12-4
j_gene: TRBJ2-3
abundance: few
CDR3aa: CASSLGLAGARRTDTQYF
CDR3nt: TGTGCCAGCAGCCTAGGACTAGCGGGAGCTCGGCGCACAGATACGCAGTATTTT

d_gene: TRBD2
len: 13
v_gene: TRBV20-1
j_gene: TRBJ2-7
abundance: -
CDR3aa: CSAPPSGDYEQYF
CDR3nt: TGCAGTGCCCCTCCTAGCGGGGATTACGAGCAGTACTTC

d_gene: TRBD1
len: 13
v_gene: TRBV6-6
j_gene: TRBJ2-4
abundance: few
CDR3aa: CASSLGQGGIQYF
CDR3nt: TGTGCCAGCAGCCTCGGACAGGGCGGCATTCAGTACTTC

d_gene: -
len: 16
v_gene: TRBV15
j_gene: TRBJ1-5
abundance: -
CDR3aa: CATSPGRANSNQPQHF
CDR3nt: TGTGCCACCAGCCCCGGTAGGGCTAATAGCAATCAGCCCCAGCATTTT

d_gene: TRBD2
len: 15
v_gene: TRBV5-1
j_gene: TRBJ2-1
abundance: many
CDR3aa: CASSYGTSYDNEQFF
CDR3nt: TGCGCCAGCAGCTACGGGACTAGCTATGACAATGAGCAGTTCTTC

d_gene: -
len: 13
v_gene: TRBV29-1
j_gene: TRBJ2-2
abundance: -
CDR3aa: CSVDGFGSGELFF
CDR3nt: TGCAGCGTTGATGGGTTCGGATCCGGGGAGCTGTTTTTT

d_gene: -
len: 14
v_gene: TRBV20-1
j_gene: TRBJ2-7
abundance: many
CDR3aa: CSAPRKGQSYEQYF
CDR3nt: TGCAGTGCCCCCCGCAAGGGCCAGTCCTACGAGCAGTACTTC

d_gene: -
len: 16
v_gene: TRBV6-5
j_gene: TRBJ2-2
abundance: many
CDR3aa: CASSYSKKGGTGELFF
CDR3nt: TGTGCCAGCAGTTACTCGAAGAAGGGAGGCACCGGGGAGCTGTTTTTT

d_gene: TRBD2
len: 18
v_gene: TRBV4-2
j_gene: TRBJ2-1
abundance: -
CDR3aa: CASSQGTSGRSWGNEQFF
CDR3nt: TGTGCCAGCAGCCAAGGGACTAGCGGGAGAAGTTGGGGGAATGAGCAGTTCTTC

d_gene: -
len: 14
v_gene: TRBV29-1
j_gene: TRBJ1-2
abundance: many
CDR3aa: CSVDLQAPLYGYTF
CDR3nt: TGCAGCGTTGACCTGCAGGCCCCTCTCTATGGCTACACCTTC

d_gene: TRBD1
len: 17
v_gene: TRBV12-3/TRBV12-4
j_gene: TRBJ2-2
abundance: -
CDR3aa: CASSPQPGQPNTGELFF
CDR3nt: TGTGCCAGCAGTCCGCAACCGGGACAGCCGAACACCGGGGAGCTGTTTTTT

d_gene: -
len: 12
v_gene: TRBV29-1
j_gene: TRBJ2-3
abundance: many
CDR3aa: CSVNPGGDTQYF
CDR3nt: TGCAGCGTTAATCCAGGGGGGGATACGCAGTATTTT

d_gene: -
len: 14
v_gene: TRBV5-6
j_gene: TRBJ2-2
abundance: many
CDR3aa: CASSWDPETGELFF
CDR3nt: TGTGCCAGCAGTTGGGACCCGGAAACCGGGGAGCTGTTTTTT

d_gene: -
len: 13
v_gene: TRBV24-1
j_gene: TRBJ2-4
abundance: -
CDR3aa: CATSEVGKNIQYF
CDR3nt: TGTGCCACCAGTGAGGTTGGCAAAAACATTCAGTACTTC

d_gene: -
len: 14
v_gene: TRBV28
j_gene: TRBJ1-1
abundance: many
CDR3aa: CASSSPGENTEAFF
CDR3nt: TGTGCCAGCAGTTCGCCAGGGGAGAACACTGAAGCTTTCTTT

d_gene: -
len: 14
v_gene: TRBV20-1
j_gene: TRBJ1-6
abundance: many
CDR3aa: CSASGGSVNSPLHF
CDR3nt: TGCAGTGCTAGCGGGGGAAGTGTTAATTCACCCCTCCACTTT

d_gene: -
len: 17
v_gene: TRBV5-1
j_gene: TRBJ2-3
abundance: -
CDR3aa: CASSFLAGGGATDTQYF
CDR3nt: TGCGCCAGCAGCTTCCTGGCGGGTGGGGGGGCCACAGATACGCAGTATTTT

d_gene: TRBD2
len: 15
v_gene: TRBV6-2/TRBV6-3
j_gene: TRBJ2-7
abundance: many
CDR3aa: CASSSSPREWYEQYF
CDR3nt: TGTGCCAGCAGTTCCTCCCCGCGGGAGTGGTACGAGCAGTACTTC

d_gene: TRBD2
len: 20
v_gene: TRBV12-3/TRBV12-4
j_gene: TRBJ2-1
abundance: few
CDR3aa: CASSFVGGLAGGFRDNEQFF
CDR3nt: TGTGCCAGCAGTTTCGTAGGGGGACTAGCGGGAGGGTTCAGGGACAATGAGCAGTTCTTC

d_gene: -
len: 15
v_gene: TRBV5-1
j_gene: TRBJ1-1
abundance: -
CDR3aa: CASSLDGQGNTEAFF
CDR3nt: TGCGCCAGCAGCTTGGATGGGCAGGGGAACACTGAAGCTTTCTTT

d_gene: -
len: 13
v_gene: TRBV7-9
j_gene: TRBJ2-1
abundance: few
CDR3aa: CASSPELGNEQFF
CDR3nt: TGTGCCAGCAGCCCCGAACTAGGGAATGAGCAGTTCTTC

d_gene: TRBD1
len: 14
v_gene: TRBV7-9
j_gene: TRBJ2-2
abundance: -
CDR3aa: CANPGQGHTGELFF
CDR3nt: TGTGCCAACCCGGGACAGGGGCACACCGGGGAGCTGTTTTTT

d_gene: -
len: 15
v_gene: TRBV25-1
j_gene: TRBJ1-5
abundance: few
CDR3aa: CASSDYRQLNQPQHF
CDR3nt: TGTGCCAGCAGTGATTATAGACAGCTCAATCAGCCCCAGCATTTT

d_gene: -
len: 11
v_gene: TRBV29-1
j_gene: TRBJ1-2
abundance: -
CDR3aa: CSVERQGGYTF
CDR3nt: TGCAGCGTTGAACGGCAGGGGGGCTACACCTTC

d_gene: -
len: 18
v_gene: TRBV2
j_gene: TRBJ1-5
abundance: -
CDR3aa: CAISPARATDPSNQPQHF
CDR3nt: TGTGCCATCAGTCCAGCGAGGGCTACGGACCCCAGCAATCAGCCCCAGCATTTT

d_gene: -
len: 15
v_gene: TRBV4-2
j_gene: TRBJ2-1
abundance: -
CDR3aa: CASSQPKFRGNEHFF
CDR3nt: TGTGCCAGCAGCCAACCAAAATTCAGAGGAAATGAGCACTTCTTC

d_gene: TRBD1
len: 16
v_gene: TRBV7-2
j_gene: TRBJ2-1
abundance: few
CDR3aa: CASSLPDRGAYNEQFF
CDR3nt: TGTGCCAGCAGCTTACCCGACAGGGGCGCGTACAATGAGCAGTTCTTC

d_gene: -
len: 14
v_gene: TRBV4-3
j_gene: TRBJ2-1
abundance: few
CDR3aa: CASSQDHRGGEQFF
CDR3nt: TGCGCCAGCAGCCAAGATCATAGGGGGGGGGAGCAGTTCTTC

d_gene: -
len: 14
v_gene: TRBV4-3
j_gene: TRBJ2-5
abundance: -
CDR3aa: CASSLWTAQETQYF
CDR3nt: TGCGCCAGCAGCCTGTGGACAGCCCAAGAGACCCAGTACTTC

d_gene: -
len: 12
v_gene: TRBV15
j_gene: TRBJ2-7
abundance: -
CDR3aa: CATSTVHYEQYF
CDR3nt: TGTGCCACCAGCACTGTTCACTACGAGCAGTACTTC

d_gene: -
len: 13
v_gene: TRBV5-1
j_gene: TRBJ1-2
abundance: many
CDR3aa: CASSQGDNYGYTF
CDR3nt: TGCGCCAGCAGCCAGGGCGATAACTATGGCTACACCTTC

d_gene: TRBD1
len: 13
v_gene: TRBV29-1
j_gene: TRBJ1-2
abundance: -
CDR3aa: CSGRDRGNYGYTF
CDR3nt: TGCAGCGGAAGGGACAGGGGAAACTATGGCTACACCTTC